This T cell receptor (beta chain) was identified in a study of somatic mutations in cytotoxic T cells in rheumatoid arthritis. Here immunoSEQ multiplex PCR was the method, and the copy in TCRdb shows in-frame clones only, minus some. Of 15,000 to 20,000 clones listed, about four fifths were seen once; the top ten hold around 14%. This clone has more than one count but fewer than ten. The CDR3 extends over 13 amino acids. Germline-derived CDR1 and CDR2 are MDHEN and SYDVKM. Trimming took off 7 bases at V and 6 bases at J, with 12 bases between the two ends. The TCR was taken from an adult with rheumatoid arthritis. The chain is built from TRBV28 and TRBJ1-4; no clear D gene. The sequencing input was CD8+ T cells sorted from blood. CDR3 coding DNA: TGTGCCAGCAATGTCCGGATGGATGAAAAACTGTTTTTT. It codes for CASNVRMDEKLFF. Filled out from reference TRBV28 and TRBJ1-4, the complete variable domain reads DVKVTQSSRYLVKRTGEKVFLECVQDMDHENMFWYRQDPGLGLRLIYFSYDVKMKEKGDIPEGYSVSREKKERFSLILESASTNQTSMYLCASNVRMDEKLFFGSGTQLSVL.